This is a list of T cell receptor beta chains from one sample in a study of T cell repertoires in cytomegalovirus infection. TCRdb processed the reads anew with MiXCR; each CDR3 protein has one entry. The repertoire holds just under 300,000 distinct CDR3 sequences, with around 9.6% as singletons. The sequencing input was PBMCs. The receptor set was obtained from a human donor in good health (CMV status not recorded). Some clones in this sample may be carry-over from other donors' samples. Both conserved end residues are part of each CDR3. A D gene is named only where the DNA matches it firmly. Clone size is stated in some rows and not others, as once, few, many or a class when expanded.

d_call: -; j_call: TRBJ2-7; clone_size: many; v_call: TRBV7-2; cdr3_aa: CASSLGLEAGYEQYF; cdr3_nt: TGTGCCAGCAGCTTAGGACTAGAGGCTGGCTACGAGCAGTACTTC
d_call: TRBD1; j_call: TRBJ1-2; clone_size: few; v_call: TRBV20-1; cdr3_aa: CSATDRGSYGYTF; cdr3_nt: TGCAGTGCTACCGACAGGGGAAGCTATGGCTACACCTTC
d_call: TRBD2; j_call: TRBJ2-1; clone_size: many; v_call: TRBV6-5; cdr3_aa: CASSYDGGAWNEQFF; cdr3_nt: TGTGCCAGCAGTTACGACGGGGGGGCTTGGAATGAGCAGTTCTTC
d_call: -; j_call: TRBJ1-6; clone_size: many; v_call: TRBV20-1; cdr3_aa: CSARTARSNNSPLHF; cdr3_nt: TGCAGTGCTAGAACAGCCCGTTCGAATAATTCACCCCTCCACTTT
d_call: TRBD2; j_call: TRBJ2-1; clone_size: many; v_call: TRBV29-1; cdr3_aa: CSASGLAGYNEQFF; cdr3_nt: TGCAGCGCCTCGGGACTAGCGGGTTACAATGAGCAGTTCTTC
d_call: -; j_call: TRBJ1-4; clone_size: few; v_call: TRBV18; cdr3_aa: CASSQEDEKLFF; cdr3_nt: TGTGCCAGCTCACAGGAGGATGAAAAACTGTTTTTT
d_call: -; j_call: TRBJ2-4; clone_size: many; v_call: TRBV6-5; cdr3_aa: CASSYGGLAKNIQYF; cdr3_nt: TGTGCCAGCAGTTACGGGGGGCTGGCCAAAAACATTCAGTACTTC
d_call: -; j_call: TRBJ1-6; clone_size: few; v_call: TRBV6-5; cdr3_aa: CASRNRADNSPLHF; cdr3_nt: TGTGCCAGCAGAAACAGGGCAGATAATTCACCCCTCCACTTT
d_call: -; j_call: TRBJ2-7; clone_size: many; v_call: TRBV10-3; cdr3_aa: CAISEGSPGALYEQYF; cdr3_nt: TGTGCCATCAGTGAAGGTTCCCCAGGGGCGTTATACGAGCAGTACTTC
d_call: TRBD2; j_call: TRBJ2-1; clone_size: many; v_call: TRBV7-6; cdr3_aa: CASSSRTSGGAFNEQFF; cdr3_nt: TGTGCCAGCAGCTCCCGGACTAGCGGGGGGGCTTTCAATGAGCAGTTCTTC
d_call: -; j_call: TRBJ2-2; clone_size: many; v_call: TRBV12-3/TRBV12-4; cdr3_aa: CASSLGGLNTGELFF; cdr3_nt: TGTGCCAGCAGTCTCGGGGGCCTCAACACCGGGGAGCTGTTTTTT
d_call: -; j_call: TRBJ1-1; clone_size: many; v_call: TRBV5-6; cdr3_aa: CASSLRARNTEAFF; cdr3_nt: TGTGCCAGCAGCTTGCGGGCGCGGAACACTGAAGCTTTCTTT
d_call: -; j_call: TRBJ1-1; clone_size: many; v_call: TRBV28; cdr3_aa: CASSLPTGTRILF; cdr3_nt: TGTGCCAGCAGTTTACCTACCGGGACACGGATTTTGTTT
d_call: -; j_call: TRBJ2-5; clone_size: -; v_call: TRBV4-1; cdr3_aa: CASSQDQNRPETQYF; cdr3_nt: TGCGCCAGCAGCCAAGATCAGAACAGGCCGGAGACCCAGTACTTC
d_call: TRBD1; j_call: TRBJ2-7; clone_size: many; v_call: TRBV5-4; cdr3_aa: CASSLMQDRKGYEQYF; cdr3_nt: TGTGCCAGCAGCCTGATGCAGGACAGGAAAGGCTACGAGCAGTACTTC
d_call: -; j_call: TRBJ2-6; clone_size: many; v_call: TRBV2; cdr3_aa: CASRSGTSSGANVLTF; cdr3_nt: TGTGCCAGCAGATCAGGGACGAGCTCTGGGGCCAACGTCCTGACTTTC
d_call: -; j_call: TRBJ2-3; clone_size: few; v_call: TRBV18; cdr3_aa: CASSPPAGSPGTDTQYF; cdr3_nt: TGTGCCAGCTCACCTCCAGCGGGCAGCCCCGGCACAGATACGCAGTATTTT
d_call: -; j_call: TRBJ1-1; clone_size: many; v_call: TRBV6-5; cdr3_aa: CASSYSGGVTNFF; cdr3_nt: TGTGCCAGCAGTTACTCGGGAGGGGTGACTAACTTCTTT
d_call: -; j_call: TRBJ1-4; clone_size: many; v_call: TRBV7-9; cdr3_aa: CASSPPDRWSQEKLFF; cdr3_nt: TGTGCCAGCAGCCCTCCAGACAGGTGGAGTCAGGAAAAACTGTTTTTT
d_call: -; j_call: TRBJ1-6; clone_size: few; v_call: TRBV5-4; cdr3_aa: CASSLEGFGSPLHF; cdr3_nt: TGTGCCAGCAGCTTAGAGGGATTTGGTTCACCCCTCCACTTT
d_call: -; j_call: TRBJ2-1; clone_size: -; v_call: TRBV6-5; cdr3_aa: CASSYRAYNEQFF; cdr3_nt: TGTGCCAGCAGTTACAGGGCCTACAATGAGCAGTTCTTC
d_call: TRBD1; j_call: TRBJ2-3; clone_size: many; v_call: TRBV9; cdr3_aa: CASRGQGRDTQYF; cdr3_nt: TGTGCCAGCAGGGGACAGGGGCGGGATACGCAGTATTTT
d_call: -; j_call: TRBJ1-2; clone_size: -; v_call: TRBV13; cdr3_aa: CASSMGGSSGYGYTF; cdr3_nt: TGTGCCAGCAGTATGGGGGGGAGCAGTGGCTATGGCTACACCTTC
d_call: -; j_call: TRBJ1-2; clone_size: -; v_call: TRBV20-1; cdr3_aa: CRARDWEGAPDNGYTF; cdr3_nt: TGCAGAGCTAGAGATTGGGAAGGCGCCCCTGACAATGGCTACACCTTC
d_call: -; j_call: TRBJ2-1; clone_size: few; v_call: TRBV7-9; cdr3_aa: CASSINGGPTFF; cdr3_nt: TGTGCCAGCAGCATAAACGGGGGGCCGACCTTCTTC
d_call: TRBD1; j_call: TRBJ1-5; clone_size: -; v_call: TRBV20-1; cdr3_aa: CSARRAGGEGPQHF; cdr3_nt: TGCAGTGCTAGACGGGCAGGGGGCGAGGGGCCCCAGCATTTT
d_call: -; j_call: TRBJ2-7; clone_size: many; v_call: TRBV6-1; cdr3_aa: CASSEIPSYEQYF; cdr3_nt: TGTGCCAGCAGTGAGATACCATCCTACGAGCAGTACTTC
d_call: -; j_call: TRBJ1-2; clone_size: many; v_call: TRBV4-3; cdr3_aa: CASSQVGGDYGYTF; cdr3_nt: TGCGCCAGCAGCCAAGTGGGTGGTGACTATGGCTACACCTTC
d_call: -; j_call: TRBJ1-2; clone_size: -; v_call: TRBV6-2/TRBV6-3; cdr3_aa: CASSYSPGTYYGYTF; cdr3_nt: TGTGCCAGCAGCTATTCTCCAGGAACCTACTATGGCTACACCTTC
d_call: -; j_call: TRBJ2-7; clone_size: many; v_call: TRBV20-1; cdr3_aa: CSARDRGYEQYF; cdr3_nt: TGCAGTGCTAGAGACCGGGGGTACGAGCAGTACTTC
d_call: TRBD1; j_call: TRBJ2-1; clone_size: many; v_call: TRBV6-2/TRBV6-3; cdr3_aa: CASSRPGQGYNEQFF; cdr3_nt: TGTGCCAGCAGCCGCCCGGGACAGGGCTACAATGAGCAGTTCTTC
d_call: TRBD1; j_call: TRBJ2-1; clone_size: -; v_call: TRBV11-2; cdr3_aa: CASQPEAWTGKLFF; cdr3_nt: TGTGCCAGCCAACCTGAAGCCTGGACAGGGAAACTGTTCTTC
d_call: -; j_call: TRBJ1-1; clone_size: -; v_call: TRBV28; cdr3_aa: CASTSRVAEAFF; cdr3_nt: TGTGCCAGCACTAGCAGGGTCGCTGAAGCTTTCTTT
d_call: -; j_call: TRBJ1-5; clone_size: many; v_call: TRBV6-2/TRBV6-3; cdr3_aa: CASSYQERQPQHF; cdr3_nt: TGTGCCAGCAGTTACCAGGAGCGCCAGCCCCAGCATTTT
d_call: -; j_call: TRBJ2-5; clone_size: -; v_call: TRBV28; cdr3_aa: CICEGRQETQYF; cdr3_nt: TGTATTTGTGAGGGCAGGCAAGAGACCCAGTACTTC
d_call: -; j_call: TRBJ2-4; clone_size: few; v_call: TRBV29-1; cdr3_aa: CSVEEGDNIQYF; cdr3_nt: TGCAGCGTTGAAGAGGGGGATAACATTCAGTACTTC
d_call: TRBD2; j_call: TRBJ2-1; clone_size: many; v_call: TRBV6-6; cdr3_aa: CASSYSGGAGDEQFF; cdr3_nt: TGTGCCAGCAGTTACAGCGGGGGGGCTGGGGATGAGCAGTTCTTC
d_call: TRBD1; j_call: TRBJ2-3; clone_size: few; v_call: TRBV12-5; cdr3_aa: CASGDPSGTGVTDTQYF; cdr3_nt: TGTGCTAGTGGTGACCCCTCCGGGACAGGGGTGACAGATACGCAGTATTTT
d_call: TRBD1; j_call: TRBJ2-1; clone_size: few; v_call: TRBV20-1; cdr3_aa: CSARVYAGTGTYNEQFF; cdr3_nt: TGCAGTGCTCGGGTCTATGCCGGGACAGGGACCTACAATGAGCAGTTCTTC
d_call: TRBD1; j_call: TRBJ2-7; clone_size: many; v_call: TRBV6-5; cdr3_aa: CASSYSQDRINEQYF; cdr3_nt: TGTGCCAGCAGTTACTCGCAGGACAGGATTAACGAGCAGTACTTC
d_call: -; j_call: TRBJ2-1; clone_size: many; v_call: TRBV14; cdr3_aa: CASSQSTYKNEQFF; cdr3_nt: TGTGCCAGCAGCCAGTCCACATACAAGAATGAGCAGTTCTTC
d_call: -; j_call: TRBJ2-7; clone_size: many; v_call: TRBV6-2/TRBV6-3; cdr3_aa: CASSYGPNAYEQYF; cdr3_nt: TGTGCCAGCAGTTATGGACCCAACGCCTACGAGCAGTACTTC
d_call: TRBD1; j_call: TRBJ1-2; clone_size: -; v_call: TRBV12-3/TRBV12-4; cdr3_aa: CASSLVVRQGASGNYGYTF; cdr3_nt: TGTGCCAGCAGTTTAGTGGTCCGACAGGGGGCCTCCGGTAACTATGGCTACACCTTC
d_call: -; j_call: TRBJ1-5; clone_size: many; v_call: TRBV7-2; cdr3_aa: CASSPGWIANQPQHF; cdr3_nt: TGTGCCAGCAGCCCCGGTTGGATCGCGAATCAGCCCCAGCATTTT
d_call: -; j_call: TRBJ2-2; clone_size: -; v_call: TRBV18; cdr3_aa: CASTPDVANTGELFF; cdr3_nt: TGTGCCAGCACCCCCGACGTCGCGAACACCGGGGAGCTGTTTTTT
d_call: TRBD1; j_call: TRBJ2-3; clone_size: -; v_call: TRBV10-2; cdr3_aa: CATRDRDPDTQYF; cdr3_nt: TGCGCCACAAGGGACAGGGACCCAGATACGCAGTATTTT
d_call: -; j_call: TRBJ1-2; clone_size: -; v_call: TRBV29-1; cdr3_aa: CSVETGTNYGYTF; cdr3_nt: TGCAGCGTTGAAACAGGGACTAACTATGGCTACACCTTC
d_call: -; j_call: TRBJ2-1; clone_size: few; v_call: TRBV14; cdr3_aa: CASSQLSGPSSYNEQFF; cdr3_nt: TGTGCCAGCAGCCAACTTAGCGGTCCTAGCTCCTACAATGAGCAGTTCTTC
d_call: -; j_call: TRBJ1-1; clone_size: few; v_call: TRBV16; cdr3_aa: CASSQSGTLNTEAFF; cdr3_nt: TGTGCCAGCAGCCAATCGGGGACGTTGAACACTGAAGCTTTCTTT
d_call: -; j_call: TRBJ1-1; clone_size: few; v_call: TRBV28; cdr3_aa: CASSFWGENTEAFF; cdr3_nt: TGTGCCAGCAGTTTCTGGGGCGAGAACACTGAAGCTTTCTTT
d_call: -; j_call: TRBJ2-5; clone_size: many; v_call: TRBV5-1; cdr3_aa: CASRSLQETQYF; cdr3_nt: TGCGCCAGCAGATCTCTCCAAGAGACCCAGTACTTC
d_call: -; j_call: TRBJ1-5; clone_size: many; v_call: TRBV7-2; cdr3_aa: CASSLADSDQPQHF; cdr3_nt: TGTGCCAGCAGCTTAGCGGACAGCGATCAGCCCCAGCATTTT